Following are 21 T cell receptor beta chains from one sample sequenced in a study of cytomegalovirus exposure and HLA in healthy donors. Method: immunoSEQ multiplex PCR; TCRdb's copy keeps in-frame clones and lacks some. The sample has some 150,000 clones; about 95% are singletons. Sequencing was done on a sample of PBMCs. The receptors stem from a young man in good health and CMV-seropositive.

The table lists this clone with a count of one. CDR3 nucleotides: TGTGCCAGCAGCCCCCAAGGGGCAGACAATGAGCAGTTCTTC. Amino acids: CASSPQGADNEQFF. This chain joins TRBV7-3 and TRBJ2-1; tentatively, D is TRBD1 (5 bases). Germline-derived CDR1 and CDR2 are SGHTA and FQGTGA. V was shortened by 5 bases and J by 5 bases, with 13 bases between the two germline ends. The CDR3 is 14 residues long.

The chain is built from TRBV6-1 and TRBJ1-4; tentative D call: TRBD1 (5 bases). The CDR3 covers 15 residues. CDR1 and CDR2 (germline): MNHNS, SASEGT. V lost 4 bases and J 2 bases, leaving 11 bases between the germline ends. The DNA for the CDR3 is TGTGCCAGCAGTGCCTACAGGTCGACTAATGAAAAACTGTTTTTT. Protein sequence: CASSAYRSTNEKLFF.

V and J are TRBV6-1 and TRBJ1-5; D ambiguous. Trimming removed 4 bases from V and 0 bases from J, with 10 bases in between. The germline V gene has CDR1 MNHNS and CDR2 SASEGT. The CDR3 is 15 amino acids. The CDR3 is CASSVAPDSNQPQHF. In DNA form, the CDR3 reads TGTGCCAGCAGTGTGGCCCCCGATAGCAATCAGCCCCAGCATTTT.

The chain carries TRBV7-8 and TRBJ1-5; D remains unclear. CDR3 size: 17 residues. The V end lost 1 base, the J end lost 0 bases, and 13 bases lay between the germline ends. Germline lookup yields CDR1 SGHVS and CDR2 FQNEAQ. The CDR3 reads CASSLVHRSNSNQPQHF. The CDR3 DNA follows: TGTGCCAGCAGCTTAGTGCACAGATCAAATAGCAATCAGCCCCAGCATTTT.

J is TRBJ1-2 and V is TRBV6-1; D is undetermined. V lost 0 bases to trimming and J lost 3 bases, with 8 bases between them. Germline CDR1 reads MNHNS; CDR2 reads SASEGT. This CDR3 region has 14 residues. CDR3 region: CASSEARTYYGYTF. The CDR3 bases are TGTGCCAGCAGTGAAGCCAGGACTTACTATGGCTACACCTTC.

The CDR3 is CASSMPDRPLYGYTF. CDR3 DNA: TGTGCCAGTAGTATGCCGGACAGACCACTTTATGGCTACACCTTC. V usage is TRBV19 and J usage is TRBJ1-2, with D possibly being TRBD1 (6 bases). The length of the CDR3 is 15 residues. Germline CDR1 reads LNHDA; CDR2 reads SQIVND (reference sequence). The ends were cut back, 3 bases at V and 5 bases at J, with 16 bases in the middle.

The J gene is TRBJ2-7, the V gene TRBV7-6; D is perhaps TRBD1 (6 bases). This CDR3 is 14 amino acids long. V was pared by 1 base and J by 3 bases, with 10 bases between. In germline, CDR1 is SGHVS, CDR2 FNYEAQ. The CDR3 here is CASSLVGDNYEQYF. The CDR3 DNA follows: TGTGCCAGCAGCTTAGTAGGGGACAACTACGAGCAGTACTTC.

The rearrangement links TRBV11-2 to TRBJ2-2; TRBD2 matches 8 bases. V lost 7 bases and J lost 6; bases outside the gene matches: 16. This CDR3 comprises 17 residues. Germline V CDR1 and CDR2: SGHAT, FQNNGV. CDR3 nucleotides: TGTGCCAGCAACCCGACGGGAGGGGTGACCCGATCCGGGGAGCTGTTTTTT. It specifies CASNPTGGVTRSGELFF.

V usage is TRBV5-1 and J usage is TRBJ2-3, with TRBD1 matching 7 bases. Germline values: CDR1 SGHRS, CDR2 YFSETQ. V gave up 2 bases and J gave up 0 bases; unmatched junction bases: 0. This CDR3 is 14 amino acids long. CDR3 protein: CASSLQGSTDTQYF. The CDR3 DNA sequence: TGCGCCAGCAGCTTACAGGGGAGCACAGATACGCAGTATTTT.

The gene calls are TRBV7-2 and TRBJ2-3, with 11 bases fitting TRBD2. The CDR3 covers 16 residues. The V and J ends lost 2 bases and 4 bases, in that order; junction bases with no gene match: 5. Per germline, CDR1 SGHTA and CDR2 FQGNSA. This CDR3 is CASSLIAGGPPDTQYF. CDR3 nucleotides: TGTGCCAGCAGCTTAATAGCGGGAGGGCCCCCAGATACGCAGTATTTT.

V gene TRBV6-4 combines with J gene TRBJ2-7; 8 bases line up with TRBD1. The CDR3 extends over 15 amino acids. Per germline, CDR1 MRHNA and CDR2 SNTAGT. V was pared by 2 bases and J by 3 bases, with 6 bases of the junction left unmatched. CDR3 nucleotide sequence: TGTGCCAGCAGTGACCAAAACGACAGGGGCTACGAGCAGTACTTC. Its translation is CASSDQNDRGYEQYF.

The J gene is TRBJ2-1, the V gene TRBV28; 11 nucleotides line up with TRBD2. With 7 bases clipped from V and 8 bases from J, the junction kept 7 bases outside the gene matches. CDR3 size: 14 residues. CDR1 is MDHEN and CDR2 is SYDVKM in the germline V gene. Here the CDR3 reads CASTSGSGRDEQFF. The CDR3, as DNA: TGTGCCAGCACAAGTGGTAGCGGGAGGGATGAGCAGTTCTTC.

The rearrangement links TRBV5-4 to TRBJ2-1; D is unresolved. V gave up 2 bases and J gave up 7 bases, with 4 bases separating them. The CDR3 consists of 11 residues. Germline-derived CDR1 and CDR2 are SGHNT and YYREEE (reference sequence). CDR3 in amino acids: CASSFLNEQFF. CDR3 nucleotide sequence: TGTGCCAGCAGCTTTTTAAATGAGCAGTTCTTC.

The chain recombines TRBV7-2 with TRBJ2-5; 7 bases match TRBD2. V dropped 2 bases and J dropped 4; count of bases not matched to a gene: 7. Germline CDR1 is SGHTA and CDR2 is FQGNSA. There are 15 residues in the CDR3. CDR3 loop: CASSLRPAGVETQYF. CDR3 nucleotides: TGTGCCAGCAGCTTAAGACCCGCGGGAGTAGAGACCCAGTACTTC.

CDR3 residues: CASSTGQGDFYGYTF. CDR3 sequence (DNA): TGCGCCAGCAGCACCGGACAGGGGGACTTCTATGGCTACACCTTC. The chain has TRBV5-1 and TRBJ1-2; 10 nucleotides line up with TRBD1. The CDR3 totals 15 residues. V lost 4 bases to trimming and J lost 4 bases; unmatched junction nucleotides: 7. Germline V CDR1 and CDR2: SGHRS, YFSETQ.

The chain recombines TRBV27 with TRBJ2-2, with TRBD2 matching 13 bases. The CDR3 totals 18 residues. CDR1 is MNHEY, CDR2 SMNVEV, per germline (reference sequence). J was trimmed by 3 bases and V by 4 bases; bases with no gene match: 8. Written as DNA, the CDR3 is TGTGCCAGCAGTTCATTTGGACTAGCGGGAGACCACACCGGGGAGCTGTTTTTT. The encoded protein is CASSSFGLAGDHTGELFF.

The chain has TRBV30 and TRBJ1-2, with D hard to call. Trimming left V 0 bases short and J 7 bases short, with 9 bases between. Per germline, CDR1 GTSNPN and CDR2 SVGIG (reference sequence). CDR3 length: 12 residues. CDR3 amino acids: CAWSVRPGGYTF. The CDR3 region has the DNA TGTGCCTGGAGTGTTCGGCCGGGTGGCTACACCTTC.

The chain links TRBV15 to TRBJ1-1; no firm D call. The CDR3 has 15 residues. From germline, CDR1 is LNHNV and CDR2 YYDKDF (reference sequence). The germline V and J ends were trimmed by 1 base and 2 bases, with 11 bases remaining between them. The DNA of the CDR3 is TGTGCCACCAGCAGAGGGGCGGGGAGAAACACTGAAGCTTTCTTT. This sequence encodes CATSRGAGRNTEAFF.

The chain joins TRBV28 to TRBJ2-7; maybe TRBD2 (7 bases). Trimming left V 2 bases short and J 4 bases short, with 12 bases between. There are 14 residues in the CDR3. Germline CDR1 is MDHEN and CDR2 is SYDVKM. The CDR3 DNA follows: TGTGCCAGCAGTTTACGGGGGGCGACGTACGAGCAGTACTTC. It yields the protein CASSLRGATYEQYF.

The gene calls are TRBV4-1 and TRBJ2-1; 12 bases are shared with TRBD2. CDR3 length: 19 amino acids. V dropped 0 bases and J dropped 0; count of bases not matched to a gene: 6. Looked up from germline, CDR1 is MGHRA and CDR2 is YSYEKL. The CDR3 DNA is TGCGCCAGCAGCCAAGAGCTAGCGGGAGGGCGGGGCTCCTACAATGAGCAGTTCTTC. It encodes CASSQELAGGRGSYNEQFF.

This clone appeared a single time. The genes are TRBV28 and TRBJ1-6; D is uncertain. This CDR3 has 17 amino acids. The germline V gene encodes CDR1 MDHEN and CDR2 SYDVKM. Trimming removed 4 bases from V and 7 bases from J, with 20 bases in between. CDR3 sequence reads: CASSSLVTGRRNSPLHF. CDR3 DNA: TGTGCCAGCAGTTCCTTGGTCACGGGTCGGCGGAATTCACCCCTCCACTTT.